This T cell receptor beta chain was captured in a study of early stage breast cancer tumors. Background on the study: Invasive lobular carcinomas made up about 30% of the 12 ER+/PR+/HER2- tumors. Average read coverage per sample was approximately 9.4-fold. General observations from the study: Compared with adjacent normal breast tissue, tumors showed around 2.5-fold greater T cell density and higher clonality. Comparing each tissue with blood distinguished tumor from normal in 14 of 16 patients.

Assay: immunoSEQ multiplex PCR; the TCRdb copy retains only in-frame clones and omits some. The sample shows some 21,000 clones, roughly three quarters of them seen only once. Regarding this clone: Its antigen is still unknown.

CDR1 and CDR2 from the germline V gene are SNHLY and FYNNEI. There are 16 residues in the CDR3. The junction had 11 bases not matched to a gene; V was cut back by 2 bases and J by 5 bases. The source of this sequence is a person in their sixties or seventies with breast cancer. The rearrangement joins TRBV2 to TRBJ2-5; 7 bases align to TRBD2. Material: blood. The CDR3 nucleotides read TGTGCCAGCAGTGAATTCCGGGAGGTAAAGAGGGAGACCCAGTACTTC. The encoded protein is CASSEFREVKRETQYF. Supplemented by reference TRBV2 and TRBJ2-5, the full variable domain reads EPEVTQTPSHQVTQMGQEVILRCVPISNHLYFYWYRQILGQKVEFLVSFYNNEISEKSEIFDDQFSVERPDGSNFTLKIRSTKLEDSAMYFCASSEFREVKRETQYFGPGTRLLVL.